What follows describes a single TCR beta chain. Its antigen is unidentified. The data were obtained in a study of T cell responses to AZD1222 COVID-19 vaccine. General study results and limits: Repertoires were collected only later (after the peak T cell response had occurred). Epitopes outside B.1.351 and B.1.1.7 mutated regions reportedly drew nearly half of spike TCRs. It should be noted that donors were predominantly white British and more often female, and clonal diversity was possibly underestimated.

Second doses were pooled across both intervals (about 4 or about 12 weeks). Germline V gives CDR1 MNHEY, CDR2 SMNVEV (reference sequence). The CDR3 is 15 residues long. With 7 bases clipped from V and 4 bases from J, the junction kept 9 bases outside the gene matches. This table comes from immunoSEQ multiplex PCR, and its TCRdb copy is limited to in-frame clones, with some not included. The data hold about 140,000 clones, with just over 90% observed a single time. This specimen was peripheral blood, taken 28 days after the second AZD1222 dose. The chain joins TRBV27 to TRBJ2-2; TRBD2 agrees at 7 bases. This receptor was obtained from an adult who received the AZD1222 COVID-19 vaccine. The CDR3 nucleotides are TGTGCCAGCACCAATTCGTGGGGGGGCACCGGGGAGCTGTTTTTT. Its translation is CASTNSWGGTGELFF.